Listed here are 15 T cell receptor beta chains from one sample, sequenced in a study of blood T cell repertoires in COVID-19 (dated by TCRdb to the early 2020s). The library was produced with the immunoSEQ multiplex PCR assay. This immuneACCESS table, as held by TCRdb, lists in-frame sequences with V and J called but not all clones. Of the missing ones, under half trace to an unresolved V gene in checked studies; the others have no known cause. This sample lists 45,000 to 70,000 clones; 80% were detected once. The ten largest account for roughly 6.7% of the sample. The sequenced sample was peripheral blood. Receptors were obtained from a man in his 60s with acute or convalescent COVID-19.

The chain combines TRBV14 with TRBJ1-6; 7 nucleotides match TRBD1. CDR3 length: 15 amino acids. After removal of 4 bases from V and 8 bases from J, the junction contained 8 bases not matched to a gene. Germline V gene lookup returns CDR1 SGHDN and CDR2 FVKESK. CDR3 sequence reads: CASSREETGYSPLHF. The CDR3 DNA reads TGTGCCAGCAGCCGAGAAGAGACAGGGTATTCACCCCTCCACTTT.

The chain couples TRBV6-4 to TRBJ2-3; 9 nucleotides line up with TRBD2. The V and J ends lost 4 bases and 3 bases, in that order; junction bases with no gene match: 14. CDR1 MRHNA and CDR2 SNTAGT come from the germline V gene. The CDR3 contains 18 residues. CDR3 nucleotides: TGTGCCAGCAGTGTGGTCCCCGCTGGCGGGGGGGCTACAGATACGCAGTATTTT. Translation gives CASSVVPAGGGATDTQYF.

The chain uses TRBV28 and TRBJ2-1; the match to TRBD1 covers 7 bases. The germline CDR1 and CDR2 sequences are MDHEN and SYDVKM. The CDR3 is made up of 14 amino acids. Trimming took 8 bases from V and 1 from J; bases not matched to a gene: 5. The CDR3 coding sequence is TGTGCCAGCCGCGAGGGGGCTTCCTACAATGAGCAGTTCTTC. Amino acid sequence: CASREGASYNEQFF.

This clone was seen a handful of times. CDR3 nucleotides: TGTGCCAGCAGCCAACGGGCAGGGTGGTTGGATGGCTACACCTTC. Its translation: CASSQRAGWLDGYTF. This rearrangement joins TRBV14 to TRBJ1-2; D is possibly TRBD1 (5 bases). The V gene's germline CDR1 is SGHDN and CDR2 FVKESK. The CDR3 runs 15 residues. V lost 2 bases and J 6 bases, leaving 16 bases between the germline ends.

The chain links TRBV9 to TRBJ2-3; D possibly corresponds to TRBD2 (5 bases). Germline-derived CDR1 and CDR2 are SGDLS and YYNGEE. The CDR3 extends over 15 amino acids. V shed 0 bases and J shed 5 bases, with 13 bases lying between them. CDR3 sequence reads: CASSVEGSRRDTQYF. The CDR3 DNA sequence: TGTGCCAGCAGCGTAGAAGGGAGCCGAAGAGATACGCAGTATTTT.

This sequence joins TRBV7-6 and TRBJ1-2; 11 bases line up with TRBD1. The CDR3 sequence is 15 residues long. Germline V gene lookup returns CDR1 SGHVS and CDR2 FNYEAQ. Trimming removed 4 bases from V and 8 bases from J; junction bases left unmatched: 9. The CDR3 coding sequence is TGTGCCAGCAGCTCATGGACAGGGGGCGCTGGAGGCTACACCTTC. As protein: CASSSWTGGAGGYTF.

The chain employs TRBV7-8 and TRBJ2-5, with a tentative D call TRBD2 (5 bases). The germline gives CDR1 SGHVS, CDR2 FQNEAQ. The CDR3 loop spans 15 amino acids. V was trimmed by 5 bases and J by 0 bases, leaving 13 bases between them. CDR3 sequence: CASSPATGNQETQYF. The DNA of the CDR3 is TGTGCCAGCAGCCCAGCAACGGGGAACCAAGAGACCCAGTACTTC.

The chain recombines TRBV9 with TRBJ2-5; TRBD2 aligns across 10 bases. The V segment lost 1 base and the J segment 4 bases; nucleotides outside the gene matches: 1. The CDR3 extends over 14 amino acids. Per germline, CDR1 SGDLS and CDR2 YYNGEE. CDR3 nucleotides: TGTGCCAGCAGCGTACCTAGCGGGGGAGAGACCCAGTACTTC. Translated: CASSVPSGGETQYF.

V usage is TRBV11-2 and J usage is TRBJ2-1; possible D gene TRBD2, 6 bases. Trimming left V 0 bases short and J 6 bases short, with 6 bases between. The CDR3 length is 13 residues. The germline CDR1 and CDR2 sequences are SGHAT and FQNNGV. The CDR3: CASSLEAGNEQFF. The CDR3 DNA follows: TGTGCCAGCAGCTTAGAAGCGGGCAATGAGCAGTTCTTC. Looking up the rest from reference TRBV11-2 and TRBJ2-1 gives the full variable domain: EAGVAQSPRYKIIEKRQSVAFWCNPISGHATLYWYQQILGQGPKLLIQFQNNGVVDDSQLPKDRFSAERLKGVDSTLKIQPAKLEDSAVYLCASSLEAGNEQFFGPGTRLTVL.

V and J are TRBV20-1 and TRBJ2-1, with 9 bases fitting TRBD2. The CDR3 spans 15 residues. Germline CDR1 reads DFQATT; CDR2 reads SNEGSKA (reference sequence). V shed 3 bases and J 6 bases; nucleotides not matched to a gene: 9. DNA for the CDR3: TGCAGTGCTAGTCCGGAGCGGGGGGCCTCCAATGAGCAGTTCTTC. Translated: CSASPERGASNEQFF.

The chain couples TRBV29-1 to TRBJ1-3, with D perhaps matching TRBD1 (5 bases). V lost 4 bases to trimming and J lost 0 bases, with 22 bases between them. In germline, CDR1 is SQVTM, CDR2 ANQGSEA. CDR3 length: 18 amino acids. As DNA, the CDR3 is TGCAGCGTTGCCCTGGGTCCAAGGGGATTGCTCTCTGGAAACACCATATATTTT. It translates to CSVALGPRGLLSGNTIYF.

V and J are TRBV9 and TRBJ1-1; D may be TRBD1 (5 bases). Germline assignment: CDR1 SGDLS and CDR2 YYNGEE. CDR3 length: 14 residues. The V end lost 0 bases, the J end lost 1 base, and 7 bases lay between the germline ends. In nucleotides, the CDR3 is TGTGCCAGCAGCGTAGACGGGGGGAACACTGAAGCTTTCTTT. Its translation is CASSVDGGNTEAFF. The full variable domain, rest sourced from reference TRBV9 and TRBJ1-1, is DSGVTQTPKHLITATGQRVTLRCSPRSGDLSVYWYQQSLDQGLQFLIQYYNGEERAKGNILERFSAQQFPDLHSELNLSSLELGDSALYFCASSVDGGNTEAFFGQGTRLTVV.

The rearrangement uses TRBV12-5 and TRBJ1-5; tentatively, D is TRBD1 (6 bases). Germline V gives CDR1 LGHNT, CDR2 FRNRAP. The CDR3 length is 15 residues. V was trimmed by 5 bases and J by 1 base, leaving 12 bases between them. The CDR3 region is CASGRDTLSNQPQHF. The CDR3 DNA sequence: TGTGCTAGTGGTCGGGACACTTTGAGCAATCAGCCCCAGCATTTT.

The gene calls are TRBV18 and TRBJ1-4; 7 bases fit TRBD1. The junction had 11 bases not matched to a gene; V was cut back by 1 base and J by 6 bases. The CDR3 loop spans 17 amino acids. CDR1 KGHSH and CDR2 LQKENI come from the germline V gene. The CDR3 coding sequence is TGTGCCAGCTCACCACGAGGATTAGGTGACAGGGATGAAAAACTGTTTTTT. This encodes CASSPRGLGDRDEKLFF.

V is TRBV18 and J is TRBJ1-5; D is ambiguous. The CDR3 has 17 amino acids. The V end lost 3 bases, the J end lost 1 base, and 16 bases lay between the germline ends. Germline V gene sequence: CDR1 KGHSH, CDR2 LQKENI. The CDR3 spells CASSPSAPSVSNQPQHF. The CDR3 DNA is TGTGCCAGCTCACCGTCCGCCCCATCGGTGAGCAATCAGCCCCAGCATTTT.